This T cell receptor (beta chain) was sequenced in a study of blood T cell repertoires in COVID-19 (dated by TCRdb to the early 2020s). With respect to the entire study: The collaborator samples originated in the United States, Italy and Spain and spanned the acute and convalescent phases of COVID-19. The prospective study material was composed of cDNA or gDNA derived from T cells, B-cell-depleted T cells, or PBMCs. The dataset comprised deeply sampled blood TCRbeta repertoires from subjects exposed to, actively infected with, or recovered from COVID-19. The repertoires were made available in a free public database intended to serve as a resource for research on the immune response to SARS-CoV-2. The samples were drawn from the first 160 participants of the ongoing ImmuneRACE study and from under 1,500 subjects provided by 6 global collaborators. The sample metadata nearly always contained a de-identified subject ID, COVID-19 status, age in years and sex. Where available, HLA class I and class II types were obtained from metadata supplied by the sample provider rather than from assay-based typing.

CDR1 and CDR2 are drawn from the germline V gene (reference sequence): SEHNR, FQNEAQ. The CDR3, cysteine through phenylalanine, is 15 amino acids long. Only CDR3 DNA is held: 45 bases, read in frame from base 1. Germline trimming: 2 bases from V, 6 bases from J; junction bases outside gene matches: 2. One collaborating source in Seattle enrolled patients while the patients were actively infected and followed the patients over time throughout the course of disease. Whole blood was collected in K2EDTA tubes by collaborating institutions according to the institutions' own protocols. For TCRbeta analysis, collaborators shipped samples in one of three forms: frozen whole blood, isolated PBMCs, or DNA extracted from either of those sample types. Results the study describes overall, beyond this receptor: The quantity of clinical and demographic metadata differed by source and by participant and was supplied without curation.

TCRbeta CDR3 regions were amplified from genomic DNA by means of the immunoSEQ Assay, a bias-controlled multiplex PCR. The paper's data handling went like this. Nucleated cell counts per sample were estimated from amplification of reference gene primers within the assay. To quantify the absolute abundance of each unique TCRbeta CDR3 rearrangement, sequence reads were collapsed and filtered. For each sample, productive Simpson clonality was calculated as the square root of Simpson's diversity index over productive rearrangements. Imported from immuneACCESS, the table was reduced by TCRdb to in-frame sequences with V and J called. These copies leave out some clones; in studies compared against another copy, an unresolved V gene accounts for under half, and the cause of the remainder is not known. D and trimming come from the DNA, and the V and J calls and clone size come from that table. The table for this sample lists roughly 220,000 clones; roughly 76% of them were counted only once. Roughly 7.4% of the sample is held by the ten biggest clonotypes.

A remark on this clone: Which antigen it targets is not known. No base quality values were provided; no much bigger clone lies one nucleotide off.

Input material: peripheral blood. The chain couples TRBV7-9 to TRBJ2-1; 12 junctional bases match TRBD2. This TCR was recovered from an elderly woman with COVID-19, enrolled during active disease. The CDR3 region: CASSLLAGGPNEQFF. The DNA is TGTGCCAGCAGCTTACTAGCGGGAGGGCCCAATGAGCAGTTCTTC.